This T cell receptor (beta chain) is from a study of shared clonotypes between healthy human individuals. Study in general: The study used three CD4 naive, three CD4 memory, two CD8 naive and one CD8 memory plate per donor.

This clone appeared a few times. Antigen unknown. CDR3 length: 14 amino acids. Germline CDR1 is MDHEN and CDR2 is SYDVKM. V lost 5 bases and J 3 bases, leaving 11 bases between the germline ends. Study-level results: Among the subsets, naive ones generally showed larger estimated richness than memory ones. The expectation was that sequencing depth would affect clonotype sharing among donors. What limited the represented genetic and exposure-history diversity was the small number of donors.

The assay was immunoSEQ multiplex PCR, and TCRdb's table has in-frame clones only and misses some. The sample lists around 100,000 clones; more than 65% were seen once. The source material was memory CD8+ T cells sorted from blood. Subset denoted: CD45RO+ cells pooled with CCR7-negative TemRA cells. The sequence was collected from a woman in her twenties or thirties in good health. This chain connects TRBV28 to TRBJ1-5, with D possibly matching TRBD1 (6 bases). DNA for the CDR3: TGTGCCAGCAGTAGGGGGGCTGACAATCAGCCCCAGCATTTT. Translation: CASSRGADNQPQHF.